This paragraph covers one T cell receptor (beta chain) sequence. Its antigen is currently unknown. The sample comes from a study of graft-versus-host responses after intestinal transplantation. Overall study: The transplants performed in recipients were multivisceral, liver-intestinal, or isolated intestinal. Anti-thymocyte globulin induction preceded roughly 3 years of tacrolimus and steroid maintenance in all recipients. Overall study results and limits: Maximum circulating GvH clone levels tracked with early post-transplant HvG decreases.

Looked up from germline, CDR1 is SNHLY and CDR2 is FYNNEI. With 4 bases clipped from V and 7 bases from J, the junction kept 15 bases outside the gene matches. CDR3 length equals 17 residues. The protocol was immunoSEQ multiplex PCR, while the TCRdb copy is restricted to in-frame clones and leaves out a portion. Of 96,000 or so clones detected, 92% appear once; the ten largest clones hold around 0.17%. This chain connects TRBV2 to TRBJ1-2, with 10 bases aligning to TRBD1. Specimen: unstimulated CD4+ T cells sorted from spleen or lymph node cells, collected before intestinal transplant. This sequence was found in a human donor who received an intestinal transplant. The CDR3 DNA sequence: TGTGCCAGCAGTGTTTTTTCCCCGCGACAGGGGGCAGGTGGCTACACCTTC. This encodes CASSVFSPRQGAGGYTF.